Detailed here is one T cell receptor (beta chain). Per the germline V gene, CDR1 is KGHSH and CDR2 is LQKENI. The CDR3 has 17 amino acids. V trimming: 5 bases; J trimming: 4 bases; junction bases outside the gene matches: 9. This entry is derived from a study of cytomegalovirus exposure and HLA in healthy donors. With 60 Vbeta and 13 Jbeta primers, the PCR was carried out. Profiling relied on immunoSEQ multiplex PCR, and the TCRdb table lists in-frame clones only, not all of them. The profile shows 150,000 to 250,000 clones, around three quarters of them singletons. The TCR was taken from a woman aged 25 to 39 in good health and CMV-seropositive. V usage is TRBV18 and J usage is TRBJ2-2; 11 nucleotides line up with TRBD2. Material: PBMCs. As DNA, the CDR3 is TGTGCCAGCTCAACGTCTCCGGGACTAGCGGTCACCGGGGAGCTGTTTTTT. Its translation is CASSTSPGLAVTGELFF.